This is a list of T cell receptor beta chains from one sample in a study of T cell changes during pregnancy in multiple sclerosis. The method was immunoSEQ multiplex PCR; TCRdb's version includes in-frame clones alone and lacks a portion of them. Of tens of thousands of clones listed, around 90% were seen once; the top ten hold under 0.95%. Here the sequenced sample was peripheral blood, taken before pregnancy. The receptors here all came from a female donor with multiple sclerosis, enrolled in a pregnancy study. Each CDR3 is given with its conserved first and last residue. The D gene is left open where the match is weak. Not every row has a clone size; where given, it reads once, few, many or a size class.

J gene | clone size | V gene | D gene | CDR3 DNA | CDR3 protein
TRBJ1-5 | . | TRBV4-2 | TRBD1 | TGTGCCAGCAGCCAATCAGGGGTAGGGGGCGTGCAGCCCCAGCATTTT | CASSQSGVGGVQPQHF
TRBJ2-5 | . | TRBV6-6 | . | TGTGCCAGCAGTTCTTACCCAGGGATAGGAGAGACCCAGTACTTC | CASSSYPGIGETQYF
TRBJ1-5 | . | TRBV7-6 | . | TGTGCCAGCAGCTTAGGACAGAATCAGCCCCAGCATTTT | CASSLGQNQPQHF
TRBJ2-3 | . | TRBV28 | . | TGTGCCAGCAGTCCGCGGGGAGATACGCAGTATTTT | CASSPRGDTQYF
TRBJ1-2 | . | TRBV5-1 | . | TGCGCCAGCAGCTTGGCCGGGGATGGCTACACCTTC | CASSLAGDGYTF
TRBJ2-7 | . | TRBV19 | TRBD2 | TGTGCCAGTAGTATCACAGCGGGAGGACGCTACGAGCAGTACTTC | CASSITAGGRYEQYF
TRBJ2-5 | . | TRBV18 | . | TGTGCCAGCTCCCCAAGAGTCCCAGAGACCCAGTACTTC | CASSPRVPETQYF
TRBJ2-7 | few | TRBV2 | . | TGTGCCAGCGATTCCGGGACCTACGAGCAGTACTTC | CASDSGTYEQYF
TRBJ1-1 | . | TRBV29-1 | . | TGCAGCGCCGCCAATACGGGACACTATGAAGCTTTCTTT | CSAANTGHYEAFF
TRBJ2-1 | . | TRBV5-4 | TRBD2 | TGTGCCAGCAGCTTGGCCACTAGCGGGACTTACAATGAGCAGTTCTTC | CASSLATSGTYNEQFF
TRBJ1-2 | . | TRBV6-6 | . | TGTGCCAGCGCAGCAGCAGGATCCGGCTACACCTTC | CASAAAGSGYTF